These 24 T cell receptor beta chains share one sample of origin, sequenced in a study of cytomegalovirus exposure and HLA in healthy donors. The PCR made use of 60 Vbeta and 13 Jbeta primers. The method was immunoSEQ multiplex PCR; TCRdb's version includes in-frame clones alone and lacks a portion of them. There are under 200,000 clones in the sample; about four fifths occur only once, and 0.38% lies in the top ten. Material: PBMCs. The source is a boy aged 2 to 9 in good health and CMV-seronegative.

The chain uses TRBV29-1 and TRBJ2-7; D is perhaps TRBD2 (5 bases). This CDR3 is 13 amino acids long. Germline-derived CDR1 and CDR2 are SQVTM and ANQGSEA. V lost 4 bases, J lost 2 bases, and 12 bases lay in between. Here the CDR3 reads CSVVRGSAYEQYF. The CDR3 DNA follows: TGCAGCGTTGTTCGCGGGTCCGCCTACGAGCAGTACTTC.

This sequence joins TRBV28 and TRBJ1-2; maybe TRBD1 (5 bases). Germline CDR1 and CDR2: MDHEN and SYDVKM. The CDR3 sequence is 11 residues long. Trimming left V 8 bases short and J 8 bases short, with 12 bases between. The CDR3 nucleotides read TGTGCCAGCGGCAGGGCACTCGGCTACACCTTC. It codes for CASGRALGYTF.

This chain uses TRBV10-3 with TRBJ2-5; the match to TRBD1 covers 8 bases. CDR3 length equals 15 residues. Germline V lookup: CDR1 ENHRY, CDR2 SYGVKD. With V trimmed by 0 bases and J by 10 bases, 10 bases remained unmatched. In DNA, the CDR3 is TGTGCCATCAGTGAGTCGAGGGGACAGGACAGTAGCCAGTACTTC. It yields the protein CAISESRGQDSSQYF.

The chain carries TRBV9 and TRBJ1-2; D call uncertain. Germline-derived CDR1 and CDR2 are SGDLS and YYNGEE. There are 15 residues in the CDR3. V was clipped by 4 bases and J by 0 bases, with 13 bases between them. The CDR3, as DNA: TGTGCCAGCAGCCCCCTACTCTTAGCTAACTATGGCTACACCTTC. As protein: CASSPLLLANYGYTF.

This chain links TRBV4-2 with TRBJ2-7, with D tentatively TRBD2 (6 bases). The V gene's germline CDR1 is LGHNA and CDR2 YNFKEQ. V was clipped by 5 bases and J by 4 bases, with 15 bases between them. The CDR3 runs 14 residues. The CDR3 sequence: CASSSRVAAYEQYF. The CDR3 nucleotides read TGTGCCAGCAGCTCCCGGGTAGCGGCATACGAGCAGTACTTC.

The gene calls are TRBV27 and TRBJ1-1, with 10 positions matching TRBD1. The CDR3 totals 13 residues. The J segment lost 7 bases and the V segment lost 6 bases, leaving 5 bases of the junction unmatched. Germline assignment: CDR1 MNHEY and CDR2 SMNVEV (reference sequence). The CDR3 is CASSPGTGVEAFF. DNA for the CDR3: TGTGCCAGCAGCCCCGGGACAGGGGTTGAAGCTTTCTTT.

This chain links TRBV7-6 with TRBJ2-1, with 13 bases aligning to TRBD2. The CDR3 sequence is 16 residues long. The germline V gene encodes CDR1 SGHVS and CDR2 FNYEAQ. The junction had 7 bases not matched to a gene; V was cut back by 1 base and J by 10 bases. The CDR3 region has the DNA TGTGCCAGCAGCTTAGTGAGGACTAGCGGGAGCCAGGAGCAGTTCTTC. This gives the protein CASSLVRTSGSQEQFF.

This clone was detected only once. The chain uses TRBV4-2 and TRBJ2-1; D gene uncertain. This CDR3 has 17 amino acids. Trimming stripped 1 base from V and 0 bases from J, with 13 bases between. Germline CDR1 LGHNA, CDR2 YNFKEQ. CDR3 loop: CASSQGRSHGSYNEQFF. The DNA of the CDR3 is TGTGCCAGCAGCCAAGGGAGAAGTCACGGCTCCTACAATGAGCAGTTCTTC.

The chain has TRBV7-3 and TRBJ2-1; tentative D call: TRBD2 (6 bases). This CDR3 has 15 residues. V shed 0 bases and J shed 7 bases, with 13 bases lying between them. Germline assignment: CDR1 SGHTA and CDR2 FQGTGA. This CDR3 reads CASSLTGRTRNEQFF. DNA of the CDR3: TGTGCCAGCAGCTTAACCGGGAGAACGCGAAATGAGCAGTTCTTC.

The chain carries TRBV5-1 and TRBJ1-1, with D unclear. V lost 0 bases, J lost 0 bases, and 9 bases lay in between. Germline V gene data show CDR1 as SGHRS and CDR2 as YFSETQ. This CDR3 has 15 residues. CDR3 sequence: CASSLAGVVNTEAFF. CDR3 DNA: TGCGCCAGCAGCTTGGCCGGGGTGGTGAACACTGAAGCTTTCTTT.

The chain couples TRBV5-8 to TRBJ1-2, with TRBD1 matching over 7 bases. CDR1 and CDR2 (germline): SGHTS, YDEGEE. This CDR3 is 15 amino acids long. V shed 2 bases and J 8 bases; nucleotides not matched to a gene: 12. CDR3 amino acids: CASSFGGTGVDGYTF. CDR3 bases: TGTGCCAGCAGCTTTGGGGGCACAGGGGTGGACGGCTACACCTTC.

This chain connects TRBV28 to TRBJ1-4; tentative D call: TRBD1 (5 bases). The CDR3 covers 14 residues. Looked up from germline, CDR1 is MDHEN and CDR2 is SYDVKM. Trimming shortened V by 6 bases and J by 8 bases, and 16 bases separated the two germline ends. CDR3 DNA sequence: TGTGCCAGCAGCCTGGGGGGGTTAGAGGAAAAACTGTTTTTT. It is translated as CASSLGGLEEKLFF.

Only a few counts were recorded for this clone. The V gene is TRBV5-1, the J gene TRBJ2-6, with a weak D call TRBD1 (6 bases). Germline V gene sequence: CDR1 SGHRS, CDR2 YFSETQ. The CDR3 totals 18 residues. V lost 3 bases and J 0 bases, leaving 16 bases between the germline ends. The CDR3 reads CASSWGRLGSSGANVLTF. In nucleotides, the CDR3 is TGCGCCAGCAGCTGGGGGCGGCTGGGGAGCTCTGGGGCCAACGTCCTGACTTTC.

The CDR3 region is CASSQEKGFGGPATEAFF. Here the CDR3 DNA reads TGCGCCAGCAGCCAAGAAAAGGGGTTCGGGGGGCCGGCCACTGAAGCTTTCTTT. The chain couples TRBV4-1 to TRBJ1-1; perhaps TRBD1 as D (6 bases). Germline V CDR1 and CDR2: MGHRA, YSYEKL. V was clipped by 0 bases and J by 4 bases, with 21 bases between them. The CDR3 is 18 amino acids.

This chain connects TRBV2 to TRBJ2-1; 9 nucleotides align to TRBD1. V was pared by 6 bases and J by 4 bases, with 7 bases of the junction left unmatched. This CDR3 has 15 residues. Germline-derived CDR1 and CDR2 are SNHLY and FYNNEI. The CDR3 is CASRRDRANYNEQFF. The DNA of the CDR3 is TGTGCCAGCAGGAGGGACAGGGCTAATTACAATGAGCAGTTCTTC.

The chain links TRBV6-4 to TRBJ2-3; 10 bases match TRBD2. In germline, CDR1 is MRHNA, CDR2 SNTAGT. CDR3 size: 15 residues. J was trimmed by 6 bases and V by 5 bases; bases with no gene match: 8. CDR3 DNA: TGTGCCAGCAGTTTAGCGGGAGGCGCGATGGATACGCAGTATTTT. Translating gives CASSLAGGAMDTQYF.

This clone was picked up a small number of times. This chain connects TRBV18 to TRBJ2-1, with 14 nucleotides matching TRBD2. Losses at the gene ends were 3 bases for V and 4 bases for J; bases not matched to a gene: 5. The CDR3 runs 17 residues. Germline V lookup: CDR1 KGHSH, CDR2 LQKENI. The CDR3 DNA follows: TGTGCCAGCTCACCGGGACTAGCGGGAGCCTTGTACAATGAGCAGTTCTTC. It specifies CASSPGLAGALYNEQFF.

CDR3 sequence: CSARPQGEQFF. The CDR3 DNA reads TGCAGTGCTAGGCCCCAGGGTGAGCAGTTCTTC. The chain is built from TRBV20-1 and TRBJ2-1, with D perhaps matching TRBD1 (5 bases). V shed 3 bases and J shed 9 bases, with 9 bases lying between them. There are 11 residues in the CDR3. Germline V gene sequence: CDR1 DFQATT, CDR2 SNEGSKA (reference sequence).

The chain recombines TRBV10-3 with TRBJ2-1; possible D gene TRBD1, 6 bases. Germline CDR1 is ENHRY and CDR2 is SYGVKD. This CDR3 is built from 15 residues. With 0 bases removed from V and 5 bases from J, the gap between germline ends came to 11 bases. The CDR3 loop reads CAISESQGLDNEQFF. The CDR3 DNA is TGTGCCATCAGTGAGTCCCAGGGGCTTGACAATGAGCAGTTCTTC.

The chain has TRBV2 and TRBJ2-7, with 8 bases aligning to TRBD2. From germline, CDR1 is SNHLY and CDR2 FYNNEI. This CDR3 spans 15 amino acids. The V and J ends lost 7 bases and 6 bases, in that order; junction bases with no gene match: 14. The CDR3 nucleotides read TGTGCCAGCACCTTGTTTAGCGGGGCCCCGACCGAGCAGTACTTC. Its protein product is CASTLFSGAPTEQYF. The full variable domain, rest sourced from reference TRBV2 and TRBJ2-7, is EPEVTQTPSHQVTQMGQEVILRCVPISNHLYFYWYRQILGQKVEFLVSFYNNEISEKSEIFDDQFSVERPDGSNFTLKIRSTKLEDSAMYFCASTLFSGAPTEQYFGPGTRLTVT.

The chain couples TRBV6-4 to TRBJ2-3; 11 bases match TRBD2. V shed 9 bases, J shed 4 bases, and the junction held 9 bases outside the gene matches. Germline values: CDR1 MRHNA, CDR2 SNTAGT. The CDR3 covers 15 residues. The DNA for the CDR3 is TGTGCCAGGGGGCCTAGCGGGAGGTGGGCAGATACGCAGTATTTT. The encoded protein is CARGPSGRWADTQYF.

The rearrangement joins TRBV6-1 to TRBJ2-5, with 8 positions matching TRBD2. TRBJ2-7 explains the end of the DNA better; the J call may be wrong. CDR1 is MNHNS, CDR2 SASEGT, per germline. The CDR3 contains 16 residues. The chain's CDR3 is CASSEAGGTSGYEQYF. The CDR3 bases are TGTGCCAGCAGTGAAGCTGGAGGAACTAGCGGCTACGAGCAGTACTTC.

This rearrangement joins TRBV19 to TRBJ1-5; TRBD1 matches 7 bases. V shed 6 bases and J 4 bases; nucleotides not matched to a gene: 6. The CDR3 is 14 residues long. The germline V gene has CDR1 LNHDA and CDR2 SQIVND (reference sequence). For the CDR3, the DNA is TGTGCCAGTAGAAGACAGGGTGTAAATCAGCCCCAGCATTTT. This codes for CASRRQGVNQPQHF. The variable domain in full, completed from reference TRBV19 and TRBJ1-5, reads DGGITQSPKYLFRKEGQNVTLSCEQNLNHDAMYWYRQDPGQGLRLIYYSQIVNDFQKGDIAEGYSVSREKKESFPLTVTSAQKNPTAFYLCASRRQGVNQPQHFGDGTRLSIL.

The V call is TRBV7-2, the J call TRBJ2-7, with TRBD2 matching over 9 bases. V was pared by 7 bases and J by 2 bases, with 6 bases of the junction left unmatched. In germline, CDR1 is SGHTA, CDR2 FQGNSA. The CDR3 consists of 14 residues. The chain's CDR3 is CASTLTSGPYEQYF. Here the CDR3 DNA reads TGTGCCAGCACCTTGACTAGCGGTCCCTACGAGCAGTACTTC.